Shown below are 30 T cell receptor beta chains from a single sample sequenced in a study of cytomegalovirus exposure and HLA in healthy donors. 13 Jbeta primers and 60 Vbeta primers were used for the PCR. Here immunoSEQ multiplex PCR was the method, and the copy in TCRdb shows in-frame clones only, minus some. The table lists 150,000 to 180,000 clones, 75% to 85% of them singletons. Sequencing used PBMCs. Receptors were obtained from a man aged 30-40 years in good health and CMV-seropositive.

This sequence joins TRBV2 and TRBJ2-1; possibly TRBD1 for D (6 bases). The CDR3 length is 14 residues. The germline V gene encodes CDR1 SNHLY and CDR2 FYNNEI. The V end lost 1 base, the J end lost 8 bases, and 12 bases lay between the germline ends. The CDR3 sequence is CASSEGQGWDEQFF. Written as DNA, the CDR3 is TGTGCCAGCAGTGAAGGCCAGGGGTGGGATGAGCAGTTCTTC.

V is TRBV6-1 and J is TRBJ2-7, with 11 bases matching TRBD1. The CDR3 totals 15 residues. Germline CDR1 reads MNHNS; CDR2 reads SASEGT. Losses at the gene ends were 7 bases for V and 4 bases for J; bases not matched to a gene: 9. The CDR3 region is CASKRRDRGIYEQYF. CDR3 bases: TGTGCCAGCAAGCGGCGGGACAGGGGGATTTACGAGCAGTACTTC.

The J gene is TRBJ1-2, the V gene TRBV4-1; tentatively, D is TRBD1 (5 bases). The CDR3 has 15 residues. The germline V gene encodes CDR1 MGHRA and CDR2 YSYEKL. Deletions cut 0 bases from V and 3 bases from J, with 11 bases between. The CDR3 DNA reads as TGCGCCAGCAGCCAAGACACAGGCGTTCACTATGGCTACACCTTC. Translating gives CASSQDTGVHYGYTF.

On this clone itself: The sample contains more than one DNA sequence encoding this CDR3. The rearrangement joins TRBV6-5 to TRBJ2-7; 10 nucleotides agree with TRBD2. The ends lost 5 bases at V and 4 bases at J; junction bases unmatched: 5. The CDR3 totals 14 residues. Germline V CDR1 and CDR2: MNHEY, SVGAGI. CDR3 in amino acids: CASSRGTSVYEQYF. The CDR3 DNA follows: TGTGCCAGCAGTAGGGGGACTAGCGTTTACGAGCAGTACTTC.

The gene calls are TRBV2 and TRBJ1-4, with 7 bases matching TRBD1. Germline CDR1 reads SNHLY; CDR2 reads FYNNEI. The CDR3 has 12 amino acids. Unmatched junction bases numbered 2, after V lost 5 bases and J lost 8 bases. CDR3 DNA: TGTGCCAGCAGTTCAGGGGGGGAAAAACTGTTTTTT. Translating it yields CASSSGGEKLFF. Complete variable domain (other parts from reference TRBV2 and TRBJ1-4): EPEVTQTPSHQVTQMGQEVILRCVPISNHLYFYWYRQILGQKVEFLVSFYNNEISEKSEIFDDQFSVERPDGSNFTLKIRSTKLEDSAMYFCASSSGGEKLFFGSGTQLSVL.

This clone was picked up one time. The chain is built from TRBV7-6 and TRBJ1-1; tentatively, D is TRBD1 (5 bases). This CDR3 has 11 amino acids. CDR1 is SGHVS, CDR2 FNYEAQ, per germline. The V and J ends lost 11 bases and 5 bases respectively, with 12 bases between them. For the CDR3, the DNA is TGTGCCGGATGGAGGGGAACTGAAGCTTTCTTT. Amino acids: CAGWRGTEAFF.

The chain is built from TRBV4-1 and TRBJ2-1; D possibly corresponds to TRBD2 (5 bases). With 1 base removed from V and 9 bases from J, the gap between germline ends came to 10 bases. This CDR3 comprises 13 residues. Germline assignment: CDR1 MGHRA and CDR2 YSYEKL. For the CDR3, the DNA is TGCGCCAGCAGCCAAGTGGGTGCGGGTGAGCAGTTCTTC. This sequence encodes CASSQVGAGEQFF.

The chain recombines TRBV6-4 with TRBJ2-2; 8 bases map to TRBD1. CDR3 size: 15 residues. Germline CDR1 MRHNA, CDR2 SNTAGT. The V segment lost 8 bases and the J segment 1 base; nucleotides outside the gene matches: 6. The DNA for the CDR3 is TGTGCCAGCGGGCCCGGGACAGGGAACACCGGGGAGCTGTTTTTT. It is translated as CASGPGTGNTGELFF.

This chain joins TRBV4-1 and TRBJ2-2; possibly TRBD2 for D (6 bases). Trimming left V 0 bases short and J 1 base short, with 9 bases between. Germline loops: CDR1 MGHRA, CDR2 YSYEKL. This CDR3 has 16 amino acids. As DNA, the CDR3 is TGCGCCAGCAGCCAAGAGGGGGAGGTGAACACCGGGGAGCTGTTTTTT. Protein sequence: CASSQEGEVNTGELFF.

This rearrangement joins TRBV30 to TRBJ1-3; unclear D gene. This CDR3 comprises 12 residues. With 2 bases removed from V and 4 bases from J, the gap between germline ends came to 6 bases. Germline loops: CDR1 GTSNPN, CDR2 SVGIG (reference sequence). The CDR3 here is CAWSREGNTIYF. The CDR3 region has the DNA TGTGCCTGGAGTCGGGAAGGAAACACCATATATTTT. The whole variable domain, filled in from reference TRBV30 and TRBJ1-3, reads SQTIHQWPATLVQPVGSPLSLECTVEGTSNPNLYWYRQAAGRGLQLLFYSVGIGQISSEVPQNLSASRPQDRQFILSSKKLLLSDSGFYLCAWSREGNTIYFGEGSWLTVV.

The gene calls are TRBV30 and TRBJ1-1; 8 nucleotides line up with TRBD1. Trimming removed 3 bases from V and 4 bases from J; junction bases left unmatched: 7. This CDR3 contains 14 residues. Per germline, CDR1 GTSNPN and CDR2 SVGIG (reference sequence). In DNA, the CDR3 is TGTGCCTGGAGCAGGGGGCCGCACTCCACTGAAGCTTTCTTT. Protein sequence: CAWSRGPHSTEAFF.

This chain uses TRBV4-2 with TRBJ2-3; 9 bases agree with TRBD1. The CDR3 extends over 17 amino acids. The J segment lost 7 bases and the V segment lost 0 bases, leaving 11 bases of the junction unmatched. The germline gives CDR1 LGHNA, CDR2 YNFKEQ. This CDR3 is CASSQDIGTGFANTQYF. CDR3 nucleotide sequence: TGTGCCAGCAGCCAAGATATCGGGACAGGGTTTGCAAATACGCAGTATTTT.

This sequence joins TRBV30 and TRBJ2-7; perhaps TRBD2 as D (7 bases). The length of the CDR3 is 16 residues. The germline V gene has CDR1 GTSNPN and CDR2 SVGIG (reference sequence). The V gene lost 3 bases and the J gene lost 4 bases, with 22 bases spanning the gap. CDR3 loop: CAWRPEGGGVGYEQYF. CDR3 in DNA: TGTGCCTGGAGACCCGAGGGGGGAGGGGTGGGGTACGAGCAGTACTTC.

The J gene is TRBJ1-5, the V gene TRBV4-1; tentative D call: TRBD1 (5 bases). Germline lookup yields CDR1 MGHRA and CDR2 YSYEKL. V lost 1 base and J lost 0, with 10 bases in between. The CDR3 spans 16 residues. The chain's CDR3 is CASSQVDTRSNQPQHF. In DNA form, the CDR3 reads TGCGCCAGCAGCCAAGTGGACACCCGTAGCAATCAGCCCCAGCATTTT.

The genes are TRBV12-5 and TRBJ2-1; 7 bases match TRBD2. The V and J ends lost 6 bases and 3 bases, in that order; junction bases with no gene match: 5. CDR1 and CDR2 from the germline V gene are LGHNT and FRNRAP. The CDR3 has 14 residues. CDR3 coding DNA: TGTGCTAGTGGCAGGAGCGGGATCTACAATGAGCAGTTCTTC. Translating gives CASGRSGIYNEQFF.

The V and J genes are TRBV5-4 and TRBJ2-5; TRBD1 matches 10 bases. The CDR3 is 16 amino acids. Germline trimming cut 4 bases from V and 5 bases from J; bases unmatched to any gene: 11. From germline, CDR1 is SGHNT and CDR2 YYREEE (reference sequence). In nucleotides, the CDR3 is TGTGCCAGCAGCCCTGGTGACAGGGGGCATGGGGAGACCCAGTACTTC. Translated, it gives CASSPGDRGHGETQYF.

In its sample, this clone was seen a few times. The chain uses TRBV6-5 and TRBJ2-7; 8 bases are a match to TRBD1. V was pared by 6 bases and J by 6 bases, with 7 bases of the junction left unmatched. The CDR3 covers 13 residues. Germline V gene lookup returns CDR1 MNHEY and CDR2 SVGAGI. In DNA form, the CDR3 reads TGTGCCAGCAGACCCCAGGGGGCGGGCGAGCAGTACTTC. This codes for CASRPQGAGEQYF.

The chain combines TRBV11-1 with TRBJ2-1; 14 bases are a match to TRBD2. The CDR3 runs to 16 residues. V shed 5 bases and J 5 bases; nucleotides not matched to a gene: 5. Germline CDR1 reads SGHAT; CDR2 reads FQDESV (reference sequence). The CDR3 is CASSRGLAGGHNEQFF. CDR3 DNA sequence: TGTGCCAGCAGCCGAGGACTAGCGGGAGGCCACAATGAGCAGTTCTTC.

Remarks on this clone: Other nucleotide sequences in the sample specify the same CDR3. The chain combines TRBV5-1 with TRBJ2-7; 7 nucleotides line up with TRBD1. Germline CDR1 SGHRS, CDR2 YFSETQ. This CDR3 contains 13 residues. V was pared by 0 bases and J by 6 bases, with 3 bases of the junction left unmatched. Here the CDR3 DNA reads TGCGCCAGCAGCTTGGGACAGGGCGGCGAGCAGTACTTC. This translates into CASSLGQGGEQYF.

The CDR3 protein is CASGGSGGPTDTQYF. The CDR3 bases are TGTGCCAGCGGAGGTAGCGGGGGGCCCACAGATACGCAGTATTTT. The rearrangement joins TRBV2 to TRBJ2-3; 10 bases are a match to TRBD2. V shed 8 bases and J 2 bases; nucleotides not matched to a gene: 7. Germline V CDR1 and CDR2: SNHLY, FYNNEI. The CDR3 spans 15 residues.

On this clone: The sample carries other DNA sequences with the same CDR3. V gene TRBV27 combines with J gene TRBJ2-1, with 9 bases identical to TRBD2. The CDR3 contains 15 residues. Germline V gives CDR1 MNHEY, CDR2 SMNVEV (reference sequence). Trimming cost V 3 bases and J 5 bases; bases outside gene matches: 5. The CDR3 DNA reads TGTGCCAGCAGTTTCGGAGGACTAGCGCACAATGAGCAGTTCTTC. This encodes CASSFGGLAHNEQFF.

The chain is built from TRBV7-9 and TRBJ2-5; D possibly corresponds to TRBD2 (6 bases). Gene TRBJ2-7 matches the end of the DNA better, so the J call may be wrong. From germline, CDR1 is SEHNR and CDR2 FQNEAQ (reference sequence). The CDR3 spans 15 residues. CDR3 protein: CASSLAEGSDYEQYF. The DNA of the CDR3 is TGTGCCAGCAGCTTAGCGGAGGGGTCGGACTACGAGCAGTACTTC.

This clone occurred a few times. The V gene is TRBV2, the J gene TRBJ2-5; 9 nucleotides line up with TRBD2. Germline values: CDR1 SNHLY, CDR2 FYNNEI. V lost 6 bases, J lost 4 bases, and 12 bases stayed unmatched. The CDR3 is 16 amino acids. CDR3 loop: CASSKDSRGGVETQYF. The CDR3 DNA is TGTGCCAGCAGCAAGGACTCGCGGGGGGGCGTAGAGACCCAGTACTTC.

This sequence joins TRBV6-5 and TRBJ2-7, with D possibly being TRBD2 (5 bases). Germline CDR1 is MNHEY and CDR2 is SVGAGI. V lost 6 bases to trimming and J lost 4 bases, with 13 bases between them. The CDR3 length is 13 residues. Here the CDR3 DNA reads TGTGCCAGCAGCCACGGGAACTTGTACGAGCAGTACTTC. It is translated as CASSHGNLYEQYF.

This clone was detected once. The chain employs TRBV11-2 and TRBJ2-5; no definite D call. V was clipped by 4 bases and J by 3 bases, with 18 bases between them. CDR1 is SGHAT, CDR2 FQNNGV, per germline. The CDR3 is 16 residues long. CDR3 nucleotides: TGTGCCAGCAGCTCCCTGCGCAGGCAGCCTAAAGAGACCCAGTACTTC. Protein sequence: CASSSLRRQPKETQYF.

CDR3 nucleotides: TGTGCCTGGTCGTTGGGAACAGGGATAGAGGAAAAACTGTTTTTT. As protein: CAWSLGTGIEEKLFF. The V and J genes are TRBV30 and TRBJ1-4; perhaps TRBD1 as D (6 bases). The germline CDR1 and CDR2 sequences are GTSNPN and SVGIG (reference sequence). The CDR3 extends over 15 amino acids. Trimming took off 5 bases at V and 8 bases at J, with 21 bases between the two ends.

This clone was counted a few times. V is TRBV4-3 and J is TRBJ2-1, with D maybe TRBD2 (5 bases). Germline V gene data show CDR1 as LGHNA and CDR2 as YSLEER. V lost 4 bases and J 0 bases, leaving 16 bases between the germline ends. This CDR3 is built from 17 residues. The CDR3 protein is CASSPQVDYNSYNEQFF. CDR3 DNA sequence: TGCGCCAGCAGCCCTCAAGTTGACTACAACTCCTACAATGAGCAGTTCTTC.

Here the CDR3 DNA reads TGCGCCAGCAGCTCTAGCGGGAGGGCCTCTGGCGGGGAGCTGTTTTTT. Translation: CASSSSGRASGGELFF. The chain uses TRBV5-1 and TRBJ2-2; 12 bases match TRBD2. This CDR3 region has 16 residues. The germline V gene encodes CDR1 SGHRS and CDR2 YFSETQ. V lost 3 bases, J lost 7 bases, and 7 bases stayed unmatched. Complete variable domain (other parts from reference TRBV5-1 and TRBJ2-2): KAGVTQTPRYLIKTRGQQVTLSCSPISGHRSVSWYQQTPGQGLQFLFEYFSETQRNKGNFPGRFSGRQFSNSRSEMNVSTLELGDSALYLCASSSSGRASGGELFFGEGSRLTVL.

This sequence joins TRBV2 and TRBJ1-5; TRBD1 aligns across 9 bases. Germline V gives CDR1 SNHLY, CDR2 FYNNEI. J was trimmed by 6 bases and V by 6 bases; bases with no gene match: 6. The CDR3 totals 14 residues. CDR3 in amino acids: CASRWTGEGQPQHF. The CDR3 DNA reads as TGTGCCAGCAGATGGACAGGGGAGGGTCAGCCCCAGCATTTT.

The J gene is TRBJ2-1, the V gene TRBV18; no clear D gene. Trimming took 3 bases from V and 8 from J, leaving 8 bases between them. Germline loops: CDR1 KGHSH, CDR2 LQKENI. The CDR3 consists of 12 residues. As DNA, the CDR3 is TGTGCCAGCTCACCGAACCGGGATGAGCAGTTCTTC. Translating it yields CASSPNRDEQFF.